The entry below gives a single TCR beta chain sequence along with its context. This entry belongs to a study of cytomegalovirus exposure and HLA in healthy donors. Clones were sequenced by immunoSEQ multiplex PCR, and TCRdb holds only the in-frame ones, with some missing. Among roughly 270,000 clones listed, roughly 88% were seen once. The CDR3 has 18 amino acids. Trimming took off 2 bases at V and 8 bases at J, with 24 bases between the two ends. Germline V gives CDR1 MDHEN, CDR2 SYDVKM. V usage is TRBV28 and J usage is TRBJ1-4; possibly TRBD1 for D (5 bases). The TCR sequence derives from a woman aged 18-29 years in good health and CMV-seronegative. Sequencing was performed on PBMCs. DNA of the CDR3: TGTGCCAGCAGTTTACGGAGGTTCTTCCGGGACTGGGAGGAAAAACTGTTTTTT. It is translated as CASSLRRFFRDWEEKLFF.